The 20 T cell receptor beta chains given below trace back to one sample, sequenced in a study of T cell responses to AZD1222 COVID-19 vaccine. The method was immunoSEQ multiplex PCR; TCRdb's version includes in-frame clones alone and lacks a portion of them. The data show 90,000 to 100,000 clones, approximately 91% seen once. The input for sequencing was peripheral blood, taken 28 days after the second AZD1222 dose. These receptors all stem from an adult who received the AZD1222 COVID-19 vaccine.

The gene calls are TRBV7-7 and TRBJ2-2; no clear D. The CDR3 contains 14 residues. Germline V gives CDR1 SSHAT, CDR2 FNYEAQ (reference sequence). V gave up 1 base and J gave up 2 bases, with 5 bases separating them. The CDR3 DNA sequence: TGTGCCAGCAGCTTAGGCAGAAACACCGGGGAGCTGTTTTTT. This encodes CASSLGRNTGELFF.

The chain joins TRBV10-2 to TRBJ1-4; 7 bases map to TRBD1. Germline CDR1 is WSHSY and CDR2 is SAAADI. The CDR3 consists of 14 residues. V shed 6 bases, J shed 5 bases, and the junction held 6 bases outside the gene matches. CDR3 sequence reads: CASRRTGLNEKLFF. The DNA for the CDR3 is TGCGCCAGCAGGAGGACAGGTCTAAATGAAAAACTGTTTTTT.

The chain joins TRBV12-3 or TRBV12-4 to TRBJ1-1; D gene ambiguous. The CDR3 runs to 13 residues. V gave up 3 bases and J gave up 5 bases, with 10 bases separating them. Here the CDR3 reads CASSFGLRTEAFF. The CDR3 DNA is TGTGCCAGCAGTTTCGGACTCAGGACTGAAGCTTTCTTT.

The chain is built from TRBV28 and TRBJ2-1, with 9 bases that match TRBD2. Germline values: CDR1 MDHEN, CDR2 SYDVKM. This CDR3 is built from 15 residues. V gave up 5 bases and J gave up 7 bases; unmatched junction bases: 9. The CDR3 sequence: CASSGVSGSINEQFF. CDR3 DNA: TGTGCCAGCAGTGGGGTTAGCGGGAGTATAAATGAGCAGTTCTTC. The full variable domain, completed using reference TRBV28 and TRBJ2-1, is DVKVTQSSRYLVKRTGEKVFLECVQDMDHENMFWYRQDPGLGLRLIYFSYDVKMKEKGDIPEGYSVSREKKERFSLILESASTNQTSMYLCASSGVSGSINEQFFGPGTRLTVL.

V is TRBV11-2 and J is TRBJ1-5; D ambiguous. The ends were cut back, 2 bases at V and 3 bases at J, with 5 bases in the middle. This CDR3 is built from 13 residues. CDR1 and CDR2 from the germline V gene are SGHAT and FQNNGV. CDR3 DNA: TGTGCCAGCAGCTTATTGCCCAATCAGCCCCAGCATTTT. As protein: CASSLLPNQPQHF. The entire variable domain, with the rest obtained from reference TRBV11-2 and TRBJ1-5, is as follows: EAGVAQSPRYKIIEKRQSVAFWCNPISGHATLYWYQQILGQGPKLLIQFQNNGVVDDSQLPKDRFSAERLKGVDSTLKIQPAKLEDSAVYLCASSLLPNQPQHFGDGTRLSIL.

This sequence joins TRBV5-1 and TRBJ2-3; TRBD1 matches at 9 bases. Germline values: CDR1 SGHRS, CDR2 YFSETQ. The V gene end was trimmed by 7 bases and the J gene end by 4 bases; junction bases not matched to a gene: 10. This CDR3 has 15 amino acids. DNA for the CDR3: TGCGCCAGCTCCACCGGGACAGGGCCCCCAGATACGCAGTATTTT. Translating gives CASSTGTGPPDTQYF. Full variable domain (outside the CDR3, taken from reference TRBV5-1 and TRBJ2-3): KAGVTQTPRYLIKTRGQQVTLSCSPISGHRSVSWYQQTPGQGLQFLFEYFSETQRNKGNFPGRFSGRQFSNSRSEMNVSTLELGDSALYLCASSTGTGPPDTQYFGPGTRLTVL.

This clone was observed at least ten times. The genes are TRBV7-8 and TRBJ2-3, with 9 bases identical to TRBD1. The germline CDR1 and CDR2 sequences are SGHVS and FQNEAQ. Germline trimming cut 3 bases from V and 5 bases from J; bases unmatched to any gene: 6. The CDR3 consists of 15 residues. CDR3 residues: CASSLLQGAGDTQYF. In DNA, the CDR3 is TGTGCCAGCAGCTTGTTACAGGGGGCCGGAGATACGCAGTATTTT.

This clone is a singleton in its sample. The chain couples TRBV7-6 to TRBJ1-1; 8 positions agree with TRBD1. With 4 bases clipped from V and 6 bases from J, the junction kept 10 bases outside the gene matches. The CDR3 extends over 15 amino acids. Germline V CDR1 and CDR2: SGHVS, FNYEAQ. The CDR3 DNA reads TGTGCCAGCAGCTCCGACAGGGGCCAGGCCCCTGAAGCTTTCTTT. It codes for CASSSDRGQAPEAFF.

J is TRBJ1-4 and V is TRBV19; D remains ambiguous. Trimming left V 5 bases short and J 4 bases short, with 8 bases between. Germline V CDR1 and CDR2: LNHDA, SQIVND (reference sequence). This CDR3 comprises 13 residues. The CDR3: CASSRTYNEKLFF. CDR3 coding DNA: TGTGCCAGTAGTCGTACTTATAATGAAAAACTGTTTTTT. Drawing the rest from reference TRBV19 and TRBJ1-4, the complete variable domain is DGGITQSPKYLFRKEGQNVTLSCEQNLNHDAMYWYRQDPGQGLRLIYYSQIVNDFQKGDIAEGYSVSREKKESFPLTVTSAQKNPTAFYLCASSRTYNEKLFFGSGTQLSVL.

The V and J genes are TRBV5-1 and TRBJ2-2, with D hard to call. CDR1 and CDR2 from the germline V gene are SGHRS and YFSETQ. The CDR3 has 14 amino acids. V dropped 6 bases and J dropped 0 bases, with 9 bases sitting between them. The CDR3 protein is CASTWTSNTGELFF. DNA of the CDR3: TGCGCCAGCACGTGGACGTCGAACACCGGGGAGCTGTTTTTT.

V and J are TRBV2 and TRBJ2-2; D gene ambiguous. CDR1 and CDR2 (germline): SNHLY, FYNNEI. The V end was cut by 2 bases, the J end by 6 bases, with 10 bases between. This CDR3 has 14 residues. CDR3 sequence reads: CASSELRVSGELFF. CDR3 nucleotides: TGTGCCAGCAGTGAACTACGGGTTTCCGGGGAGCTGTTTTTT.

V gene TRBV6-6 combines with J gene TRBJ2-1; 8 bases fit TRBD1. V lost 7 bases to trimming and J lost 11 bases; unmatched junction nucleotides: 16. The length of the CDR3 is 15 residues. Germline V lookup: CDR1 MNHNY, CDR2 SVGAGI (reference sequence). The CDR3 is CASTNAGTGLVKQFF. DNA for the CDR3: TGTGCCAGCACCAACGCCGGGACAGGCCTAGTAAAGCAGTTCTTC.

This rearrangement joins TRBV28 to TRBJ1-6; TRBD1 matches 8 bases. V gave up 1 base and J gave up 3 bases; unmatched junction bases: 5. Germline-derived CDR1 and CDR2 are MDHEN and SYDVKM. This CDR3 has 17 residues. The CDR3 nucleotides read TGTGCCAGCAGTTTATCCGGGACAGGACTCTATAATTCACCCCTCCACTTT. This gives the protein CASSLSGTGLYNSPLHF.

The chain has TRBV27 and TRBJ2-7, with TRBD1 matching 8 bases. With 6 bases clipped from V and 3 bases from J, the junction kept 10 bases outside the gene matches. This CDR3 is 15 amino acids long. The germline gives CDR1 MNHEY, CDR2 SMNVEV (reference sequence). The CDR3 sequence: CASRRTGTGIYEQYF. Here the CDR3 DNA reads TGTGCCAGCAGGCGAACCGGGACAGGCATCTACGAGCAGTACTTC.

This sequence joins TRBV20-1 and TRBJ1-5; D remains unclear. The germline V gene encodes CDR1 DFQATT and CDR2 SNEGSKA (reference sequence). The V end lost 3 bases, the J end lost 6 bases, and 12 bases lay between the germline ends. The CDR3 has 13 amino acids. CDR3 sequence reads: CSASMTSTQPQHF. The CDR3 nucleotides are TGCAGTGCTAGTATGACCTCAACTCAGCCCCAGCATTTT.

V is TRBV7-3 and J is TRBJ2-1; the D gene is possibly TRBD2 (5 bases). The CDR3 runs to 13 residues. Germline assignment: CDR1 SGHTA and CDR2 FQGTGA. V was pared by 4 bases and J by 6 bases, with 10 bases between. In DNA, the CDR3 is TGTGCCAGCAGCTCCCAAGGGAGCAATGAGCAGTTCTTC. It is translated as CASSSQGSNEQFF.

The CDR3 here is CSVEGRIGATDTQYF. The CDR3 region has the DNA TGCAGCGTTGAAGGGAGGATTGGGGCCACAGATACGCAGTATTTT. The chain employs TRBV29-1 and TRBJ2-3; D possibly matches TRBD1 or TRBD2 (5 bases each). V dropped 1 base and J dropped 2 bases, with 13 bases sitting between them. From germline, CDR1 is SQVTM and CDR2 ANQGSEA. This CDR3 comprises 15 residues.

The V and J genes are TRBV4-2 and TRBJ2-2; D may correspond to TRBD1 or TRBD2 (6 bases each). V lost 1 base to trimming and J lost 6 bases, with 18 bases between them. The CDR3 length is 17 residues. Germline V gives CDR1 LGHNA, CDR2 YNFKEQ. The CDR3 spells CASSQVQGTPGAGELFF. The CDR3 DNA reads as TGTGCCAGCAGCCAAGTCCAGGGGACCCCGGGGGCCGGGGAGCTGTTTTTT.

The chain combines TRBV29-1 with TRBJ1-5, with D tentatively TRBD1 (5 bases). The CDR3 loop spans 14 amino acids. The V end lost 6 bases, the J end lost 1 base, and 13 bases lay between the germline ends. The V gene's germline CDR1 is SQVTM and CDR2 ANQGSEA. Here the CDR3 reads CSVRGLGSNQPQHF. The CDR3, as DNA: TGCAGCGTCCGGGGGTTGGGGAGCAATCAGCCCCAGCATTTT.

The CDR3 here is CASSTGGEAKNIQYF. The CDR3 nucleotides are TGTGCCAGTAGTACCGGGGGGGAGGCCAAAAACATTCAGTACTTC. This chain joins TRBV19 and TRBJ2-4; 8 bases match TRBD2. Germline CDR1 is LNHDA and CDR2 is SQIVND (reference sequence). CDR3 length equals 15 residues. The V gene end was trimmed by 4 bases and the J gene end by 1 base; junction bases not matched to a gene: 3.